The 23 T cell receptor beta chains below come from one sample, sequenced in a study of chemoradiotherapy in HPV16-positive cancers. Profiling relied on immunoSEQ multiplex PCR, and the TCRdb table lists in-frame clones only, not all of them. The repertoire includes nearly 5,500 clones, 75% to 90% of them detected once, and more than 9.5% sits in the top ten. The starting material was tumor tissue, obtained from a patient who underwent chemoradiotherapy. These TCRs come from a human donor with HPV-associated anogenital cancer.

This clone was found a few times. The chain joins TRBV7-2 to TRBJ1-5; D is unresolved. V was shortened by 5 bases and J by 1 base, with 6 bases between the two germline ends. This CDR3 has 13 residues. CDR1 and CDR2 (germline): SGHTA, FQGNSA. CDR3 nucleotide sequence: TGTGCCAGCAGCCTAGACAGCAATCAGCCCCAGCATTTT. Translated, it gives CASSLDSNQPQHF. Based on the CDR3 plus reference TRBV7-2 and TRBJ1-5, the full variable domain is GAGVSQSPSNKVTEKGKDVELRCDPISGHTALYWYRQSLGQGLEFLIYFQGNSAPDKSGLPSDRFSAERTGGSVSTLTIQRTQQEDSAVYLCASSLDSNQPQHFGDGTRLSIL.

CDR3 bases: TGTGCCAGCAGCCTCCGATCGGGTTGGAAGACCCAGTACTTC. It codes for CASSLRSGWKTQYF. This sequence joins TRBV7-2 and TRBJ2-5; D remains ambiguous. V was shortened by 5 bases and J by 6 bases, with 16 bases between the two germline ends. Germline CDR1 SGHTA, CDR2 FQGNSA. This CDR3 has 14 residues.

The chain carries TRBV14 and TRBJ2-2; the match to TRBD1 covers 9 bases. This CDR3 is 17 amino acids long. Germline trimming cut 2 bases from V and 5 bases from J; bases unmatched to any gene: 9. The V gene's germline CDR1 is SGHDN and CDR2 FVKESK. The CDR3 spells CASSQPGQGWWTGELFF. The CDR3 nucleotides are TGTGCCAGCAGCCAACCGGGACAGGGATGGTGGACCGGGGAGCTGTTTTTT.

This chain uses TRBV5-4 with TRBJ1-2; D is undetermined. Germline V gene sequence: CDR1 SGHNT, CDR2 YYREEE (reference sequence). This CDR3 comprises 15 residues. The germline V and J ends were trimmed by 1 base and 0 bases, with 10 bases remaining between them. The CDR3 coding sequence is TGTGCCAGCAGCTTGTCTGTGGGGACTAACTATGGCTACACCTTC. It specifies CASSLSVGTNYGYTF.

This sequence joins TRBV18 and TRBJ2-1, with D possibly matching TRBD1 (6 bases). Germline V gives CDR1 KGHSH, CDR2 LQKENI. There are 14 residues in the CDR3. Trimming cost V 0 bases and J 9 bases, with 12 bases left between them. Here the CDR3 DNA reads TGTGCCAGCTCACCACCAGCTTTAGGGGGTGAGCAGTTCTTC. This translates into CASSPPALGGEQFF.

The chain has TRBV4-2 and TRBJ2-5; D ambiguous. The ends were cut back, 1 base at V and 6 bases at J, with 9 bases in the middle. Germline lookup yields CDR1 LGHNA and CDR2 YNFKEQ. This CDR3 comprises 13 residues. CDR3 coding DNA: TGTGCCAGCAGCCAAGTGCCGGTACAGACCCAGTACTTC. It codes for CASSQVPVQTQYF.

The genes are TRBV11-1 and TRBJ2-3, with D tentatively TRBD1 (5 bases). Germline V lookup: CDR1 SGHAT, CDR2 FQDESV (reference sequence). The V and J ends lost 2 bases and 2 bases respectively, with 14 bases between them. This CDR3 spans 16 amino acids. The chain's CDR3 is CASSLTGWTSTDTQYF. DNA for the CDR3: TGTGCCAGCAGCTTAACAGGCTGGACGTCCACAGATACGCAGTATTTT.

The chain couples TRBV5-1 to TRBJ2-1, with 11 nucleotides matching TRBD2. This CDR3 comprises 18 residues. Germline CDR1 SGHRS, CDR2 YFSETQ. The V and J ends lost 0 bases and 9 bases, in that order; junction bases with no gene match: 14. The CDR3 nucleotides are TGCGCCAGCAGCTTGGTTAGCGGGGGGGCCATTGTTGGTGGTGAGCAGTTCTTC. It translates to CASSLVSGGAIVGGEQFF.

The rearrangement links TRBV27 to TRBJ1-5; 7 nucleotides align to TRBD1. Trimming at V came to 6 bases and at J to 7 bases, leaving 18 bases not matched to a gene. CDR3 size: 17 residues. Germline V CDR1 and CDR2: MNHEY, SMNVEV (reference sequence). The CDR3 spells CASSPGLRTGNMQPQHF. The CDR3 DNA reads as TGTGCCAGCAGCCCTGGACTCCGGACAGGTAATATGCAGCCCCAGCATTTT.

The CDR3: CASSLGPGDPGNTIYF. Here the CDR3 DNA reads TGTGCCAGCAGCTTAGGGCCAGGGGATCCAGGAAACACCATATATTTT. The chain recombines TRBV7-9 with TRBJ1-3; D perhaps matches TRBD1 (6 bases). V gave up 1 base and J gave up 4 bases, with 14 bases separating them. The CDR3 loop spans 16 amino acids. Germline assignment: CDR1 SEHNR and CDR2 FQNEAQ (reference sequence).

The DNA for the CDR3 is TGTGCCACCAGCAGACCAAGAGATAGGGGCACTAGCGGACCACAAGAGACCCAGTACTTC. As protein: CATSRPRDRGTSGPQETQYF. The J gene is TRBJ2-5, the V gene TRBV15, with TRBD2 matching 8 bases. V lost 2 bases and J lost 2; bases outside the gene matches: 19. Germline CDR1 LNHNV, CDR2 YYDKDF (reference sequence). The CDR3 totals 20 residues. The full variable domain, completed using reference TRBV15 and TRBJ2-5, is DAMVIQNPRYQVTQFGKPVTLSCSQTLNHNVMYWYQQKSSQAPKLLFHYYDKDFNNEADTPDNFQSRRPNTSFCFLDIRSPGLGDTAMYLCATSRPRDRGTSGPQETQYFGPGTRLLVL.

The sample holds one count of this clone. This sequence joins TRBV6-1 and TRBJ1-5, with no clear D. The CDR3 loop spans 12 amino acids. CDR1 is MNHNS and CDR2 is SASEGT in the germline V gene. The V and J ends lost 5 bases and 4 bases respectively, with 6 bases between them. CDR3 sequence reads: CASSPLNQPQHF. CDR3 coding DNA: TGTGCCAGCAGTCCCCTGAATCAGCCCCAGCATTTT.

The chain has TRBV29-1 and TRBJ1-2, with D possibly TRBD1 on 6 matching bases. Trimming left V 4 bases short and J 6 bases short, with 15 bases between. The CDR3 runs 13 residues. From germline, CDR1 is SQVTM and CDR2 ANQGSEA. CDR3 coding DNA: TGCAGCGTTGGTCAGGGGCAGAAGAATGGCTACACCTTC. Translation gives CSVGQGQKNGYTF.

The CDR3 region is CSVVANTGELFF. The CDR3 bases are TGCAGCGTTGTTGCGAACACCGGGGAGCTGTTTTTT. The chain uses TRBV29-1 and TRBJ2-2; the D is unclear. Per germline, CDR1 SQVTM and CDR2 ANQGSEA. V lost 4 bases and J lost 0, with 3 bases in between. This CDR3 is 12 amino acids long.

The chain links TRBV9 to TRBJ2-3; 14 positions agree with TRBD2. The CDR3 consists of 19 residues. V lost 0 bases to trimming and J lost 0 bases; unmatched junction nucleotides: 6. CDR1 is SGDLS and CDR2 is YYNGEE in the germline V gene. The CDR3 spells CASSVVPGLAGVSTDTQYF. CDR3 in DNA: TGTGCCAGCAGCGTAGTTCCGGGACTAGCGGGGGTGAGCACAGATACGCAGTATTTT.

The chain uses TRBV2 and TRBJ1-4, with TRBD1 identical over 7 bases. V dropped 2 bases and J dropped 7; count of bases not matched to a gene: 10. Germline V gene sequence: CDR1 SNHLY, CDR2 FYNNEI. The CDR3 extends over 16 amino acids. This chain's CDR3 is CASSETGDREGEKLFF. The CDR3 bases are TGTGCCAGCAGTGAAACTGGGGACAGAGAGGGTGAAAAACTGTTTTTT.

V gene TRBV9 combines with J gene TRBJ2-4; D possibly uses TRBD1 or TRBD2 (6 bases each). CDR3 size: 13 residues. The V end was cut by 4 bases, the J end by 4 bases, with 9 bases between. CDR1 is SGDLS and CDR2 is YYNGEE in the germline V gene. The CDR3 DNA reads TGTGCCAGCAGCCAAGGGGGGAAAAACATTCAGTACTTC. It translates to CASSQGGKNIQYF.

The V call is TRBV10-1, the J call TRBJ2-7; 7 nucleotides match TRBD1. The germline V gene has CDR1 WNHNN and CDR2 SYGVQD (reference sequence). With V trimmed by 5 bases and J by 9 bases, 7 bases remained unmatched. The CDR3 runs 12 residues. The CDR3 reads CASSRTGGGQYF. The CDR3 bases are TGCGCCAGCAGTCGGACAGGCGGAGGGCAGTACTTC.

J is TRBJ1-2 and V is TRBV5-6, with TRBD1 matching over 9 bases. The CDR3 is 15 amino acids. Germline V CDR1 and CDR2: SGHDT, YYEEEE. V shed 5 bases, J shed 8 bases, and the junction held 13 bases outside the gene matches. Written as DNA, the CDR3 is TGTGCCAGCAGACCGACAGGGGGAATCCGTAGGGGCTACACCTTC. It specifies CASRPTGGIRRGYTF.

The gene calls are TRBV20-1 and TRBJ2-1; D is uncertain. Germline lookup yields CDR1 DFQATT and CDR2 SNEGSKA (reference sequence). V shed 1 base and J shed 8 bases, with 6 bases lying between them. The CDR3 covers 11 residues. This CDR3 reads CSARGFDEQFF. As DNA, the CDR3 is TGCAGTGCTAGAGGCTTCGATGAGCAGTTCTTC.

The chain is built from TRBV25-1 and TRBJ1-4; D is perhaps TRBD1 (5 bases). The V gene's germline CDR1 is MGHDK and CDR2 SYGVNS. This CDR3 is built from 14 residues. Trimming left V 5 bases short and J 8 bases short, with 15 bases between. The DNA of the CDR3 is TGTGCCAGCAGTTCCGGGACCCGGGGGGAAAAACTGTTTTTT. Protein product: CASSSGTRGEKLFF.

This chain joins TRBV19 and TRBJ1-2; 7 bases agree with TRBD1. Germline CDR1 and CDR2: LNHDA and SQIVND (reference sequence). Germline trimming cut 7 bases from V and 8 bases from J; bases unmatched to any gene: 13. The length of the CDR3 is 14 residues. CDR3 sequence (DNA): TGTGCCAGTACTGGAGAACAGGGGTTTTCGGGCTACACCTTC. It encodes CASTGEQGFSGYTF.

J is TRBJ2-7 and V is TRBV30, with no clear D. The germline CDR1 and CDR2 sequences are GTSNPN and SVGIG (reference sequence). V gave up 3 bases and J gave up 3 bases, with 12 bases separating them. This CDR3 region has 13 residues. Here the CDR3 DNA reads TGTGCCTGGAGCTCATGGTTGAACTACGAGCAGTACGTC. This sequence encodes CAWSSWLNYEQYV.